Below are 29 T cell receptor beta chains sequenced from a single sample in a study of CD8 T cells in ankylosing spondylitis. TCRdb fed the 5' RACE reads into MiXCR, producing one record per CDR3 protein. The table has about 140,000 distinct CDR3 sequences, under 35% seen once; the top ten hold 4.5% to 6%. Material for sequencing was synovial fluid, either unsorted or a sorted T cell fraction (not recorded which). The receptor source for this set is a male donor with ankylosing spondylitis.

The chain uses TRBV7-2 and TRBJ1-2, with D uncertain. Trimming removed 5 bases from V and 0 bases from J, with 4 bases in between. The germline gives CDR1 SGHTA, CDR2 FQGNSA. The CDR3 length is 12 residues. Here the CDR3 DNA reads TGTGCCAGCAGCATGTCTAACTATGGCTACACCTTC. Protein: CASSMSNYGYTF.

The J gene is TRBJ2-5, the V gene TRBV2; possibly TRBD1 or TRBD2 for D (6 bases each). V was shortened by 6 bases and J by 4 bases, with 12 bases between the two germline ends. Germline V gene lookup returns CDR1 SNHLY and CDR2 FYNNEI. The CDR3 is made up of 13 amino acids. The DNA of the CDR3 is TGTGCCAGCAGGCGGGACAACGGAGAGACCCAGTACTTC. Its protein product is CASRRDNGETQYF.

This clonotype was seen repeatedly, ten times or more. The V call is TRBV28, the J call TRBJ2-7; D not resolved. Trimming left V 6 bases short and J 0 bases short, with 15 bases between. The CDR3 consists of 15 residues. CDR1 is MDHEN, CDR2 SYDVKM, per germline. CDR3 DNA: TGTGCCAGCAGCTCCTTCTCAATACGCTCCTACGAGCAGTACTTC. It codes for CASSSFSIRSYEQYF.

This rearrangement joins TRBV7-3 to TRBJ2-5, with 9 bases identical to TRBD2. This CDR3 is built from 17 residues. V lost 4 bases to trimming and J lost 5 bases; unmatched junction nucleotides: 14. Germline V gives CDR1 SGHTA, CDR2 FQGTGA. CDR3 bases: TGTGCCAGCAGCTCGACCGGTTTAGCGGGAGCCGGGGAGACCCAGTACTTC. Translation: CASSSTGLAGAGETQYF.

This chain uses TRBV7-9 with TRBJ2-2, with 7 bases lining up with TRBD1. The CDR3 has 16 residues. V shed 4 bases and J 1 base; nucleotides not matched to a gene: 6. Germline lookup yields CDR1 SEHNR and CDR2 FQNEAQ (reference sequence). The CDR3 is CASSSGQDQNTGELFF. In DNA, the CDR3 is TGTGCCAGCAGCTCCGGACAGGACCAGAACACCGGGGAGCTGTTTTTT. Full variable domain (rest looked up from reference TRBV7-9 and TRBJ2-2): DTGVSQNPRHKITKRGQNVTFRCDPISEHNRLYWYRQTLGQGPEFLTYFQNEAQLEKSRLLSDRFSAERPKGSFSTLEIQRTEQGDSAMYLCASSSGQDQNTGELFFGEGSRLTVL.

The chain employs TRBV4-1 and TRBJ1-6; D remains unclear. The ends were cut back, 4 bases at V and 6 bases at J, with 10 bases in the middle. Germline CDR1 and CDR2: MGHRA and YSYEKL. CDR3 size: 14 residues. The CDR3 nucleotides are TGCGCCAGCAGCCTAGGGCTTGCTAATTCACCCCTCCACTTT. Translated, it gives CASSLGLANSPLHF.

The chain has TRBV11-3 and TRBJ2-5, with TRBD2 matching over 8 bases. The CDR3 loop spans 16 amino acids. V lost 1 base and J lost 2; bases outside the gene matches: 6. Germline CDR1 reads SGHNT; CDR2 reads YENEEA. This CDR3 reads CASSLGLGTRQETQYF. The CDR3 nucleotides read TGTGCCAGCAGCTTAGGGCTCGGGACTAGACAAGAGACCCAGTACTTC.

This clonotype turned up a few times. The chain recombines TRBV10-1 with TRBJ1-2; TRBD1 is a possible D gene (5 bases). Germline lookup yields CDR1 WNHNN and CDR2 SYGVQD (reference sequence). Trimming left V 9 bases short and J 3 bases short, with 14 bases between. The CDR3 spans 13 residues. CDR3 nucleotide sequence: TGCGCCAGTGCCCGGGGACGCGACTATGGCTACACCTTC. Its protein is CASARGRDYGYTF.

This clonotype has a handful of counts. The rearrangement joins TRBV12-3 or TRBV12-4 to TRBJ1-1; D may be TRBD1 (5 bases). V shed 1 base and J shed 6 bases, with 21 bases lying between them. This CDR3 comprises 17 residues. CDR3 residues: CASSLDPGTRNAPEAFF. The CDR3 DNA reads as TGTGCCAGCAGTTTAGATCCGGGGACGAGGAACGCCCCTGAAGCTTTCTTT.

Sample share makes this clonotype medium-sized. The chain carries TRBV12-3 or TRBV12-4 and TRBJ1-6, with D maybe TRBD1 (6 bases). The CDR3 has 16 amino acids. V lost 4 bases and J 9 bases, leaving 19 bases between the germline ends. This chain's CDR3 is CASSSSSQGRSSPLHF. In nucleotides, the CDR3 is TGTGCCAGCAGTTCATCCTCACAGGGAAGGAGTTCACCCCTCCACTTT.

This clonotype appeared many times. The chain couples TRBV20-1 to TRBJ2-1; 9 bases agree with TRBD1. The length of the CDR3 is 12 residues. V lost 5 bases, J lost 7 bases, and 3 bases stayed unmatched. Germline V lookup: CDR1 DFQATT, CDR2 SNEGSKA (reference sequence). The CDR3 DNA is TGCAGTGCTGAAGACAGGGGGAATGAGCAGTTCTTC. It encodes CSAEDRGNEQFF.

The rearrangement links TRBV11-2 to TRBJ2-2; 8 bases map to TRBD1. CDR3 size: 18 residues. Germline values: CDR1 SGHAT, CDR2 FQNNGV. V shed 3 bases and J 6 bases; nucleotides not matched to a gene: 15. The CDR3, as DNA: TGTGCCAGCAGCTTCCTGGACAGGGCGCTCGGGGTAGCCGGGGAGCTGTTTTTT. It translates to CASSFLDRALGVAGELFF.

V usage is TRBV20-1 and J usage is TRBJ1-1; 7 bases map to TRBD1. The CDR3 extends over 14 amino acids. With V trimmed by 4 bases and J by 4 bases, 9 bases remained unmatched. Germline CDR1 reads DFQATT; CDR2 reads SNEGSKA (reference sequence). The CDR3 DNA reads TGCAGTGCTACGACCGGACAGGCGGGCACTGAAGCTTTCTTT. Protein sequence: CSATTGQAGTEAFF.

In this sample, this clonotype is medium-sized. The V gene is TRBV11-3, the J gene TRBJ2-1, with 14 bases fitting TRBD2. Germline V CDR1 and CDR2: SGHNT, YENEEA. The V gene end was trimmed by 2 bases and the J gene end by 9 bases; junction bases not matched to a gene: 3. This CDR3 region has 15 residues. CDR3 sequence: CASSLQGLAGVEQFF. CDR3 DNA: TGTGCCAGCAGCTTACAGGGACTAGCGGGAGTTGAGCAGTTCTTC.

This clonotype was seen a handful of times. The V and J genes are TRBV7-2 and TRBJ2-1; possible D gene TRBD2, 5 bases. The germline CDR1 and CDR2 sequences are SGHTA and FQGNSA. The CDR3 is 13 amino acids. Between the trimmed V and J ends, which lost 8 bases and 3 bases, there was a span of 11 bases. The CDR3 nucleotides are TGTGCCAGCGGCGGGTTTAGCTACAATGAGCAGTTCTTC. Translated: CASGGFSYNEQFF. Together with reference TRBV7-2 and TRBJ2-1, the CDR3 gives the full variable domain: GAGVSQSPSNKVTEKGKDVELRCDPISGHTALYWYRQSLGQGLEFLIYFQGNSAPDKSGLPSDRFSAERTGGSVSTLTIQRTQQEDSAVYLCASGGFSYNEQFFGPGTRLTVL.

J is TRBJ2-7 and V is TRBV4-1, with D maybe TRBD2 (6 bases). V was trimmed by 0 bases and J by 6 bases, leaving 18 bases between them. CDR3 length equals 16 residues. The germline gives CDR1 MGHRA, CDR2 YSYEKL. The CDR3 nucleotides are TGCGCCAGCAGCCAAGATCCGGGGGTGCCCGCCTCCGAGCAGTACTTC. It translates to CASSQDPGVPASEQYF.

The chain is built from TRBV29-1 and TRBJ1-2; TRBD1 matches 7 bases. The CDR3 length is 11 residues. Germline V gives CDR1 SQVTM, CDR2 ANQGSEA. The junction had 9 bases not matched to a gene; V was cut back by 7 bases and J by 10 bases. The CDR3 region has the DNA TGCAGCGCCCTGACAGGGTTCTACTACACCTTC. It is translated as CSALTGFYYTF.

The CDR3, as DNA: TGTGCCAGCAGCCCGGGACAGGGGTTTGGTGGGAGCAATCAGCCCCAGCATTTT. It specifies CASSPGQGFGGSNQPQHF. V usage is TRBV4-2 and J usage is TRBJ1-5; 10 nucleotides line up with TRBD1. The germline gives CDR1 LGHNA, CDR2 YNFKEQ. There are 18 residues in the CDR3. V was pared by 4 bases and J by 1 base, with 10 bases of the junction left unmatched.

This chain links TRBV5-1 with TRBJ2-1; TRBD2 matches at 10 bases. The CDR3 contains 17 residues. CDR1 and CDR2 (germline): SGHRS, YFSETQ. With V trimmed by 1 base and J by 10 bases, 14 bases remained unmatched. CDR3 DNA: TGCGCCAGCAGCTTGTCTAAGGCACTAGCGGGACTAGCGGAGCAGTTCTTC. Its protein is CASSLSKALAGLAEQFF. Complete variable domain (other parts from reference TRBV5-1 and TRBJ2-1): KAGVTQTPRYLIKTRGQQVTLSCSPISGHRSVSWYQQTPGQGLQFLFEYFSETQRNKGNFPGRFSGRQFSNSRSEMNVSTLELGDSALYLCASSLSKALAGLAEQFFGPGTRLTVL.

The J gene is TRBJ1-6, the V gene TRBV4-3, with 9 bases matching TRBD1. Looked up from germline, CDR1 is LGHNA and CDR2 is YSLEER. This CDR3 is built from 16 residues. After removal of 4 bases from V and 3 bases from J, the junction contained 4 bases not matched to a gene. The CDR3 DNA reads TGCGCCAGCAGCCGCAGGGACAGGGACTATAATTCACCCCTCCACTTT. Translation gives CASSRRDRDYNSPLHF.

This clonotype showed up many times. V usage is TRBV7-9 and J usage is TRBJ2-7; D remains ambiguous. V shed 5 bases and J shed 3 bases, with 8 bases lying between them. This CDR3 has 12 residues. In germline, CDR1 is SEHNR, CDR2 FQNEAQ (reference sequence). This CDR3 reads CASSRQIYEQYF. CDR3 coding DNA: TGTGCCAGCAGCCGGCAAATCTACGAGCAGTACTTC.

In this sample, this clonotype turned up many times. The chain recombines TRBV7-8 with TRBJ2-1; TRBD2 aligns across 9 bases. Unmatched junction bases numbered 18, after V lost 5 bases and J lost 7 bases. In germline, CDR1 is SGHVS, CDR2 FQNEAQ. The CDR3 is 18 amino acids. The CDR3 here is CASSPSPIGGGGLNEQFF. CDR3 DNA: TGTGCCAGCAGCCCTAGTCCGATCGGCGGGGGGGGGTTGAATGAGCAGTTCTTC.

The chain has TRBV20-1 and TRBJ2-3, with TRBD2 identical over 7 bases. CDR1 is DFQATT and CDR2 is SNEGSKA in the germline V gene (reference sequence). The CDR3 is 16 amino acids. The trim removed 0 bases at V and 4 bases at J, leaving 10 bases unmatched. CDR3 coding DNA: TGCAGTGCTAGAGATGCGTGGGAGGGCCGCCCAGATACGCAGTATTTT. It specifies CSARDAWEGRPDTQYF.

The chain links TRBV7-9 to TRBJ2-6; no reliable D call. The CDR3 is 17 residues long. From germline, CDR1 is SEHNR and CDR2 FQNEAQ (reference sequence). V was trimmed by 4 bases and J by 0 bases, leaving 13 bases between them. CDR3 sequence reads: CASSSALVSSGANVLTF. Here the CDR3 DNA reads TGTGCCAGCAGCTCCGCCCTGGTGTCCTCTGGGGCCAACGTCCTGACTTTC.

The chain couples TRBV9 to TRBJ2-1; D may be TRBD2 (6 bases). The CDR3 length is 15 residues. CDR1 and CDR2 (germline): SGDLS, YYNGEE. V was cut by 3 bases and J by 4 bases, with 14 bases left in between. The CDR3 sequence: CASSDRDWDYNEQFF. In DNA form, the CDR3 reads TGTGCCAGCAGCGACCGGGACTGGGATTACAATGAGCAGTTCTTC.

Many counts were recorded for this clonotype. The V and J genes are TRBV5-1 and TRBJ1-1, with D hard to call. V shed 4 bases and J shed 3 bases, with 10 bases lying between them. Germline CDR1 SGHRS, CDR2 YFSETQ. The CDR3 spans 13 residues. The CDR3 protein is CASSISVDTEAFF. CDR3 in DNA: TGCGCCAGCAGCATATCAGTGGACACTGAAGCTTTCTTT.

This chain joins TRBV20-1 and TRBJ2-7, with 8 bases identical to TRBD1. The CDR3 contains 14 residues. CDR1 is DFQATT, CDR2 SNEGSKA, per germline (reference sequence). Germline trimming cut 1 base from V and 2 bases from J; bases unmatched to any gene: 4. CDR3 protein: CSARGDRPAYEQYF. The CDR3 coding sequence is TGCAGTGCTAGAGGGGACAGGCCGGCCTACGAGCAGTACTTC.

This clonotype was seen a few times. This chain connects TRBV28 to TRBJ1-5; 7 bases line up with TRBD1. The CDR3 is made up of 17 amino acids. J gave up 2 bases and V 6 bases, and 13 bases lay outside the gene matches. Germline V gene data show CDR1 as MDHEN and CDR2 as SYDVKM. The CDR3 region has the DNA TGTGCCAGCAGGAAAAAAACAGGGGCAGAGGGCAATCAGCCCCAGCATTTT. The encoded protein is CASRKKTGAEGNQPQHF.

This clonotype was recorded a few times. J is TRBJ1-3 and V is TRBV11-2; TRBD1 matches 7 bases. The CDR3 spans 14 residues. Germline V gives CDR1 SGHAT, CDR2 FQNNGV. V lost 5 bases to trimming and J lost 1 base; unmatched junction nucleotides: 2. The CDR3 loop is CASSPQGSGNTIYF. In DNA, the CDR3 is TGTGCCAGCAGCCCACAGGGGTCTGGAAACACCATATATTTT.